This T cell receptor (beta chain) was found in a study of PD-1 blockade in mismatch repair-deficient tumors. Turning to the study itself: Patients had about 13 mismatch repair-deficient cancer types and were previously treated and progressing.

Profiling relied on immunoSEQ multiplex PCR, and the TCRdb table lists in-frame clones only, not all of them. This table holds around 13,000 clones, 85% to 90% found once. Study-level findings and limits: Tumor-resident clones, often absent from pretreatment blood, expanded after pembrolizumab and then contracted.

Notes on this clone: Its antigen is still unknown.

Germline CDR1 SGHAT, CDR2 FQNNGV. The CDR3 extends over 19 amino acids. After removal of 0 bases from V and 6 bases from J, the junction contained 13 bases not matched to a gene. Time point of the sample: identical approximately 10-day culture without peptide (control). A roughly ten-day in vitro culture was run per each of about seven reactive peptides. The sample in question was cells cultured in vitro, obtained from a patient treated with pembrolizumab. The gene calls are TRBV11-2 and TRBJ2-1, with 11 bases fitting TRBD2. This clonotype was obtained from an adult with mismatch repair-deficient cancer. The CDR3 protein is CASSLDNPHSGRAINEQFF. As DNA, the CDR3 is TGTGCCAGCAGCTTAGATAACCCGCATAGCGGGAGGGCCATCAATGAGCAGTTCTTC.